The clone carrying this TCR beta chain turned up a few times. Its target is not known. This record belongs to a study of T cells in Graves' hyperthyroidism and ophthalmopathy. Researchers barred patients who had uncontrolled infection, other autoimmune disease, pregnancy or lactation. CDR1 is MDHEN, CDR2 SYDVKM, per germline. After removal of 5 bases from V and 7 bases from J, the junction contained 21 bases not matched to a gene. The CDR3 contains 18 residues. Amplification targeted TCR beta CDR3 regions from RNA transcripts. The HTBI set primed first-round TCR CDR3 RT-PCR. A single record per CDR3 protein comes from TCRdb applying MiXCR to the multiplex PCR reads. The table shows 550,000 to 600,000 distinct CDR3 sequences, with roughly a sixth occurring only once. The study, taken as a whole, reports: Progression to ophthalmopathy was predicted a median of 6.5 months early. Most thyroid clonotypes expanded above 0.001 appeared in blood too.

The chain is built from TRBV28 and TRBJ1-1, with TRBD1 identical over 8 bases. The TCR was taken from a woman aged 18-29 years with Graves' hyperthyroidism. Sequencing input: blood. The CDR3 reads CASSVPDRALPGGHEAFF. The CDR3 nucleotides are TGTGCCAGCAGTGTCCCGGACAGGGCTCTCCCCGGGGGACATGAAGCTTTCTTT.